The present T cell receptor (beta chain) was sequenced within a study of OX40 agonist ivuxolimab in advanced cancers. Study context: Treatment received earlier with anti-PD-1, anti-PD-L1 or anti-CTLA-4 agents was allowed, and over 30% had some. Study-level points and caveats: Partial responders treated at 0.1-3.0 mg/kg exhibited clonal expansion among the lowest measured.

As for this clone: Its specificity is unknown.

Some clones are missing from TCRdb's copy, which holds only in-frame ones; the method was immunoSEQ multiplex PCR. The sample lists 65,000 to 75,000 clones; about 91% were seen once. CDR1 and CDR2 (germline): SNHLY, FYNNEI. V lost 10 bases and J lost 3; bases outside the gene matches: 2. The CDR3 has 11 amino acids. The chain combines TRBV2 with TRBJ2-5; 7 bases match TRBD2. The sample in question was CD4+ or CD8+ T cells sorted from blood, obtained in a trial of the OX40 agonist ivuxolimab. The origin of this receptor is an adult with an advanced solid tumor such as melanoma, head and neck, liver or kidney cancer. For the CDR3, the DNA is TGTGCCACCCGGGGGGAAGAGACCCAGTACTTC. Translation gives CATRGEETQYF. Using reference TRBV2 and TRBJ2-5 for the parts outside the CDR3, the full variable domain is EPEVTQTPSHQVTQMGQEVILRCVPISNHLYFYWYRQILGQKVEFLVSFYNNEISEKSEIFDDQFSVERPDGSNFTLKIRSTKLEDSAMYFCATRGEETQYFGPGTRLLVL.